This TCR beta chain appears in the sequencing data of a study of post-analysis software for immune sequencing data. General study findings and limits: Elevated frequency relative to controls characterized several TRBV segments in patients, TRBV5-6, TRBV5-1 and TRBV20-1 among them.

Unique molecular identifiers featured in each of the TCR beta cDNA libraries. TCRdb itself ran the PCR reads through MiXCR, one entry per CDR3 protein. There are approximately 770,000 distinct CDR3 sequences in the sample; around 42% occur only once, and 4% to 5% lies in the top ten. The CDR3 sequence is 14 residues long. In germline, CDR1 is SGHRS, CDR2 YFSETQ. On this clonotype itself: What it binds is not known.

Specimen: blood. The chain has TRBV5-1 and TRBJ2-4; D unresolved. The DNA end lines up better with TRBJ2-7; the J call may be wrong. The clonotype comes from a girl aged 10 to 17 with multiple sclerosis. The DNA of the CDR3 is TGCGCCAGCAGCTTGGAAGGCAAAACCTACGAGCAGTACTTC. It translates to CASSLEGKTYEQYF.